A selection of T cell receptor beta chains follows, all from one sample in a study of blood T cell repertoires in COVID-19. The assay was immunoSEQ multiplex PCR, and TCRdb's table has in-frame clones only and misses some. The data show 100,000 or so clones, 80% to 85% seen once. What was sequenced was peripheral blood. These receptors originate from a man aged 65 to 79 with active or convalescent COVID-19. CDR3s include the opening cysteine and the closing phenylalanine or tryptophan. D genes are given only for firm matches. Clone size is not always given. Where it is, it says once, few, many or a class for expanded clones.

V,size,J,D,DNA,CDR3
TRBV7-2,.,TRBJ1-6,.,TGTGCCAGCAGCTTATCGGTGACACCCTATTCACCCCTCCACTTT,CASSLSVTPYSPLHF
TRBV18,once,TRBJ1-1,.,TGTGCCAGCTCAAACCTCGGGGGAAACACTGAAGCTTTCTTT,CASSNLGGNTEAFF
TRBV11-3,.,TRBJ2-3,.,TGTGCCAGCAGCTTAGAAGGCGGGGAGACAGATACGCAGTATTTT,CASSLEGGETDTQYF
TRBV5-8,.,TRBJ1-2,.,TGTGCCAGCAGCTTGGTTCTGGGCCGAGCTAACTATGGCTACACCTTC,CASSLVLGRANYGYTF
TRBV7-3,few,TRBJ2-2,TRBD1,TGTGCCAGCAGGTCACAGGGGTACACCGGGGAGCTGTTTTTT,CASRSQGYTGELFF
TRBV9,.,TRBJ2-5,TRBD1,TGTGCCAGCAGCGTAGGAGACAGGGGCCAAGAGACCCAGTACTTC,CASSVGDRGQETQYF
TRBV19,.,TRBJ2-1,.,TGTGCCAGTAGTATAGAGAAGAAAGGGGGTTTTGGTGAGCAGTTCTTC,CASSIEKKGGFGEQFF
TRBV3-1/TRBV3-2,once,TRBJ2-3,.,TGTGCCAGCAGCCAAGATCAAGACAGCCGTGGCACAGATACGCAGTATTTT,CASSQDQDSRGTDTQYF
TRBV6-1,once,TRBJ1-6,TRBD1,TGTGCCAGCAGTGAAGGCAGGGGGGATTCACCCCTCCACTTT,CASSEGRGDSPLHF
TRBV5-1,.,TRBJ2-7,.,TGCGCCAGCAGCTTGACCCCCTACTACGAGCAGTACTTC,CASSLTPYYEQYF
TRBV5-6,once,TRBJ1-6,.,TGTGCCAGCAGCTTGGGGGGAGTAAAGGATTCACCCCTCCACTTT,CASSLGGVKDSPLHF
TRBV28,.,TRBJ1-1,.,TGTGCCAGCAGTACCCCGCAGAGGGTAGCTTTCTTT,CASSTPQRVAFF